This TCR beta chain was identified in a study of blood T cell repertoires in COVID-19. Study context: From the United States, Italy and Spain came samples of acute and convalescent COVID-19. Nucleic acid was either cDNA or gDNA, and it came from T cells, B-cell-depleted T cells, or PBMCs.

Original processing methods: Nucleated cell number was recorded as an estimate derived from reference gene primer amplification. Clones were sequenced by immunoSEQ multiplex PCR, and TCRdb holds only the in-frame ones, with some missing. V, J and clone size are those of that table, while D and trimming were read from the DNA. In the table there are fewer than 200,000 clones, just under 85% of which are singletons. This receptor was obtained from a man aged 35-49 years who had recovered from COVID-19. Sequencing input: peripheral blood.

Here the CDR3 reads CATGVGQGYTGELFF. CDR3 nucleotides: TGTGCCACAGGCGTAGGACAGGGATACACCGGGGAGCTGTTTTTT. The V and J genes are TRBV19 and TRBJ2-2; 8 positions match TRBD1. The CDR3 sequence is 15 residues long. Germline CDR1 and CDR2: LNHDA and SQIVND (reference sequence). J was trimmed by 3 bases and V by 10 bases; bases with no gene match: 10.